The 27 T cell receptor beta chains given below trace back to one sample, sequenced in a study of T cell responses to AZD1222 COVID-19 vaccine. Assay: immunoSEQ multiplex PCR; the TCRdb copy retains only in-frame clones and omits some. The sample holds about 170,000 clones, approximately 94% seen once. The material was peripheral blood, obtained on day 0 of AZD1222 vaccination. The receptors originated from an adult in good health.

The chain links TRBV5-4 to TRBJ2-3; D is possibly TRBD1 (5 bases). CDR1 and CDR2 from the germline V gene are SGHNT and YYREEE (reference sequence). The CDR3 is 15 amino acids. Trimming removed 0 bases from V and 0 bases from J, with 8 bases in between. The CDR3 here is CASSLEGSSTDTQYF. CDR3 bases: TGTGCCAGCAGCTTGGAGGGGTCTAGCACAGATACGCAGTATTTT.

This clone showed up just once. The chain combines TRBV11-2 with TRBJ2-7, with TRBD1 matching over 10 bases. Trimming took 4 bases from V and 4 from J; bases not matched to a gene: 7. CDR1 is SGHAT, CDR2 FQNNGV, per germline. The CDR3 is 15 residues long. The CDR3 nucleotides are TGTGCCAGCAGCTCTGTAGACAGGGGGCATTACGAGCAGTACTTC. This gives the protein CASSSVDRGHYEQYF. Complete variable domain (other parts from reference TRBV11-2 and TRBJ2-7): EAGVAQSPRYKIIEKRQSVAFWCNPISGHATLYWYQQILGQGPKLLIQFQNNGVVDDSQLPKDRFSAERLKGVDSTLKIQPAKLEDSAVYLCASSSVDRGHYEQYFGPGTRLTVT.

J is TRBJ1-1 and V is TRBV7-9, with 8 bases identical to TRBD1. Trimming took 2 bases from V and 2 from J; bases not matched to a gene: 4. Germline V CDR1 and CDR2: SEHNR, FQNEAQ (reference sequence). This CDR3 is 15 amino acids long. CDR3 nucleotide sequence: TGTGCCAGCAGCTTAAAGACAGGGGCAAACACTGAAGCTTTCTTT. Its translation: CASSLKTGANTEAFF.

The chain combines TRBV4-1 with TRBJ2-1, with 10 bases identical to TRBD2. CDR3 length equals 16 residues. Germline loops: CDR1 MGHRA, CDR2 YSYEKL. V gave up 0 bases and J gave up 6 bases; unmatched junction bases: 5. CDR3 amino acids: CASSQERAGGPNEQFF. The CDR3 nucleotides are TGCGCCAGCAGCCAAGAACGAGCGGGAGGGCCCAATGAGCAGTTCTTC.

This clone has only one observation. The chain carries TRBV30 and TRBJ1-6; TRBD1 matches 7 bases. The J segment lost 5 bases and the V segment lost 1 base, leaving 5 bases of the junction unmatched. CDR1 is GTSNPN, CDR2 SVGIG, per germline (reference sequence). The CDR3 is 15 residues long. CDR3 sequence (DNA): TGTGCCTGGAGTGCGACAGGGCAAAATAATTCACCCCTCCACTTT. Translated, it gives CAWSATGQNNSPLHF.

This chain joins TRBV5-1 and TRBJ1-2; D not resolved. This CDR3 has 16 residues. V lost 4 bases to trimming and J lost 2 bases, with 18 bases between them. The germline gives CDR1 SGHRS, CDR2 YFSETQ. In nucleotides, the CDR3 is TGCGCCAGCAGCGATAATCCGGGAATGGGGAACTATGGCTACACCTTC. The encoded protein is CASSDNPGMGNYGYTF.

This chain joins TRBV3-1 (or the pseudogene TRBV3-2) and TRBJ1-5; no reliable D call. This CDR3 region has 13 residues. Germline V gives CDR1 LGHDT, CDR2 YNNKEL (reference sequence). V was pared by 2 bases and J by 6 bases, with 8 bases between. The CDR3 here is CASSQFEAQPQHF. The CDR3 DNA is TGTGCCAGCAGCCAATTTGAGGCTCAGCCCCAGCATTTT.

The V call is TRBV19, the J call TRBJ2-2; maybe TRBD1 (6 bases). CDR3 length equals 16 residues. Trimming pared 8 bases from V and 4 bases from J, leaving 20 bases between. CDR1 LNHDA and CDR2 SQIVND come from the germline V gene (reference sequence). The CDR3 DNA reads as TGTGCCAGTGGCGGGCAGGGGTCCCGTAGCACCGGGGAGCTGTTTTTT. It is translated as CASGGQGSRSTGELFF.

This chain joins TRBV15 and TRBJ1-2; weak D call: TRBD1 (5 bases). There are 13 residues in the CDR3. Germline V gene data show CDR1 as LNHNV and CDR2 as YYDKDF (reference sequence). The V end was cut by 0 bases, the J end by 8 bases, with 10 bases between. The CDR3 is CATSRDLTGGYTF. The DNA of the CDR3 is TGTGCCACCAGCAGAGATCTTACAGGCGGCTACACCTTC.

The CDR3 nucleotides are TGCAGCGACAGGGGGAACACTGAAGCTTTCTTT. Translating gives CSDRGNTEAFF. This chain links TRBV29-1 with TRBJ1-1, with TRBD1 matching over 7 bases. Germline assignment: CDR1 SQVTM and CDR2 ANQGSEA. The ends lost 7 bases at V and 1 base at J; junction bases unmatched: 0. The CDR3 runs to 11 residues.

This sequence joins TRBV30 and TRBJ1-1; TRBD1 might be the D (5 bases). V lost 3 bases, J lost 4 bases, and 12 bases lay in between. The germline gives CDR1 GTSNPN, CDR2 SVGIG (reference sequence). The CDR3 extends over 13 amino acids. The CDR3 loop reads CAWRGLEVTEAFF. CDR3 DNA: TGTGCCTGGAGGGGGCTGGAGGTCACTGAAGCTTTCTTT.

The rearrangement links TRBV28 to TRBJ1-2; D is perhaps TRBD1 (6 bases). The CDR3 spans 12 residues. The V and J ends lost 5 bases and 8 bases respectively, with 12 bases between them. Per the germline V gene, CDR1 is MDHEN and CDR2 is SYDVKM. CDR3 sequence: CASSAQGSGYTF. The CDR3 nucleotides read TGTGCCAGCAGTGCACAGGGAAGCGGCTACACCTTC.

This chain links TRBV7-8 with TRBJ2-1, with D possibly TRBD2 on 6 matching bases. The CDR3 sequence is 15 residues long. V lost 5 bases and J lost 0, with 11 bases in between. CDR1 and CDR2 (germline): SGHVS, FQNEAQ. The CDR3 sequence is CASSPGGFSYNEQFF. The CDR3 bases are TGTGCCAGCAGCCCTGGGGGGTTCTCCTACAATGAGCAGTTCTTC.

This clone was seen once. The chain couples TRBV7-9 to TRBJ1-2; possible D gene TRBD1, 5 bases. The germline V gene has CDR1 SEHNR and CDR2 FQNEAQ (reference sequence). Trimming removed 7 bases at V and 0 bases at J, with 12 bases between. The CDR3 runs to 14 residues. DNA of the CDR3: TGTGCCAGCACCGCCGTAGGGGCTAACTATGGCTACACCTTC. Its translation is CASTAVGANYGYTF.

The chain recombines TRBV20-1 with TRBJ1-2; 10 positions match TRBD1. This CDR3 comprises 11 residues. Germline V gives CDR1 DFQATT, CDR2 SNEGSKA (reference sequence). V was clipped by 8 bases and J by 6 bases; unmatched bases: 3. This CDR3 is CSQTGGDGYTF. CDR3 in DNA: TGCAGTCAGACAGGGGGCGATGGCTACACCTTC.

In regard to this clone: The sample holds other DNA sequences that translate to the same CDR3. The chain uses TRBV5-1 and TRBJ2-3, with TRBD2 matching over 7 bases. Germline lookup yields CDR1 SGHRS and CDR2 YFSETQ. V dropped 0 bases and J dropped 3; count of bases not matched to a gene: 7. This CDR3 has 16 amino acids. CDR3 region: CASSLVGGSSTDTQYF. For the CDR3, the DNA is TGCGCCAGCAGCTTGGTGGGCGGGAGTTCAACAGATACGCAGTATTTT.

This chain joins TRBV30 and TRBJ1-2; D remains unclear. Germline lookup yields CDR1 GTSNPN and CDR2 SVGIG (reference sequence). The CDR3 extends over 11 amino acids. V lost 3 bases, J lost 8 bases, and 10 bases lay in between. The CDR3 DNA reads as TGTGCCTGGAGCGAAGAAAAGGGCTACACCTTC. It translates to CAWSEEKGYTF.

The CDR3 DNA reads as TGTGCCAGCAGGCCCCAAGAGGGGGGCTGTAGCAATCAGCCCCAGCATTTT. Translating it yields CASRPQEGGCSNQPQHF. The chain uses TRBV14 and TRBJ1-5; D perhaps matches TRBD1 (6 bases). Germline CDR1 reads SGHDN; CDR2 reads FVKESK. V was trimmed by 6 bases and J by 0 bases, leaving 18 bases between them. This CDR3 is 17 amino acids long.

The CDR3 nucleotides are TGTGCCAGTAGGTGGGGCGGGAGTATGGATGAGCAGTTCTTC. Translated, it gives CASRWGGSMDEQFF. The chain employs TRBV19 and TRBJ2-1; 7 positions match TRBD2. This CDR3 is 14 amino acids long. The V segment lost 6 bases and the J segment 8 bases; nucleotides outside the gene matches: 10. Per the germline V gene, CDR1 is LNHDA and CDR2 is SQIVND (reference sequence).

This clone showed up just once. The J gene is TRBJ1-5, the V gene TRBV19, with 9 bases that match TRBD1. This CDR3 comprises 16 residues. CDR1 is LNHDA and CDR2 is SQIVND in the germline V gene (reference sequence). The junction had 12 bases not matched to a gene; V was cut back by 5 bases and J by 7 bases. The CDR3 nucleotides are TGTGCCAGTAGTGGGCCCGGGACAGGGAAGGGACAGCCCCAGCATTTT. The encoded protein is CASSGPGTGKGQPQHF.

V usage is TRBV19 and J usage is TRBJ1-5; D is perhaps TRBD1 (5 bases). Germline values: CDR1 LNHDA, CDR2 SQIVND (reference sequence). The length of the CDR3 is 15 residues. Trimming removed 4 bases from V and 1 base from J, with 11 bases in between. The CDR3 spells CASSTPRDSNQPQHF. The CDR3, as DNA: TGTGCCAGTAGTACCCCCCGGGACAGCAATCAGCCCCAGCATTTT.

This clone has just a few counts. CDR3: CASSFWTGLANTGELFF. In DNA form, the CDR3 reads TGTGCCAGCAGCTTTTGGACGGGATTAGCGAACACCGGGGAGCTGTTTTTT. The chain recombines TRBV5-6 with TRBJ2-2; maybe TRBD2 (5 bases). CDR3 length equals 17 residues. V shed 2 bases and J shed 0 bases, with 14 bases lying between them. Germline values: CDR1 SGHDT, CDR2 YYEEEE.

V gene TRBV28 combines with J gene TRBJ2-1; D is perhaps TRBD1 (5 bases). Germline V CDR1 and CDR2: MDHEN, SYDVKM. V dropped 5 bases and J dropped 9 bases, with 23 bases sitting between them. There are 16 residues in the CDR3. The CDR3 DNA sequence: TGTGCCAGCAGTGCTTCTTCAGGGCAGGATCTTGGTGAGCAGTTCTTC. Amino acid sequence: CASSASSGQDLGEQFF. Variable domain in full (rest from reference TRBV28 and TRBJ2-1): DVKVTQSSRYLVKRTGEKVFLECVQDMDHENMFWYRQDPGLGLRLIYFSYDVKMKEKGDIPEGYSVSREKKERFSLILESASTNQTSMYLCASSASSGQDLGEQFFGPGTRLTVL.

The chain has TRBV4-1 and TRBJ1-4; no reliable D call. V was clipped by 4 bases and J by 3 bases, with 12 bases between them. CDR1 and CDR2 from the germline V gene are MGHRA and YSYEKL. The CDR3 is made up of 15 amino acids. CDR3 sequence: CASSRGRRPNEKLFF. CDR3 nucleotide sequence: TGCGCCAGCAGCCGCGGCAGGCGCCCTAATGAAAAACTGTTTTTT.

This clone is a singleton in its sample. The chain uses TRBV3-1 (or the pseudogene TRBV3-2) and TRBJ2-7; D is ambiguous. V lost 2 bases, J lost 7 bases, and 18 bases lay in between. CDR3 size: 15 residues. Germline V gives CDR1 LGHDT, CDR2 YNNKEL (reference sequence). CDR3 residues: CASSQTLQVSQEQYF. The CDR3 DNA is TGTGCCAGCAGCCAAACGCTTCAGGTCTCTCAAGAGCAGTACTTC.

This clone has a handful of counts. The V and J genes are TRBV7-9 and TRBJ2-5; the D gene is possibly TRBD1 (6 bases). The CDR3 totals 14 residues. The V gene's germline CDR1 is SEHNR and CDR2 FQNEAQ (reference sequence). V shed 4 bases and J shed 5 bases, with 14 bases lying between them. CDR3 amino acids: CASSSRTAAETQYF. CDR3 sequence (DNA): TGTGCCAGCAGCTCCCGGACAGCGGCGGAGACCCAGTACTTC.

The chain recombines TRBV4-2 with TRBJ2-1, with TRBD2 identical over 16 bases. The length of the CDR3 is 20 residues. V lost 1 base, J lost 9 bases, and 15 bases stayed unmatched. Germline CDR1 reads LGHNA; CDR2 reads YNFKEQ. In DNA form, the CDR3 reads TGTGCCAGCAGCCAAGTCGGGACTAGCGGGAGGGCCAATCGCCGTGGTGAGCAGTTCTTC. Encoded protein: CASSQVGTSGRANRRGEQFF.